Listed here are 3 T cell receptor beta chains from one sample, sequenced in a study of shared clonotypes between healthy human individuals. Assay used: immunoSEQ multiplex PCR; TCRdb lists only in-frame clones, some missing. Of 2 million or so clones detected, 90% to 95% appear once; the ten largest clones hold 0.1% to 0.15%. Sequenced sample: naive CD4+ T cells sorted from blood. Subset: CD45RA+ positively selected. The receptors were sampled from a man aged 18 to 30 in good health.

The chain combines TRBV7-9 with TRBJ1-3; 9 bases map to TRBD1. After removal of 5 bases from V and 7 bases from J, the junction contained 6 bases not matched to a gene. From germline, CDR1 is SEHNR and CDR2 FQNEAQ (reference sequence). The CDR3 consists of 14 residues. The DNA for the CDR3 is TGTGCCAGCAGCGAGGGACAGGGAAGGAACACCATATATTTT. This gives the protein CASSEGQGRNTIYF.

The CDR3 nucleotides are TGTGCCACCAGCAGACCCAAAGGGAAGAGCTCCTACAATGAGCAGTTCTTC. Amino acids: CATSRPKGKSSYNEQFF. This chain joins TRBV15 and TRBJ2-1; no clear D gene. This CDR3 comprises 17 residues. Germline V lookup: CDR1 LNHNV, CDR2 YYDKDF (reference sequence). V was shortened by 2 bases and J by 0 bases, with 14 bases between the two germline ends.

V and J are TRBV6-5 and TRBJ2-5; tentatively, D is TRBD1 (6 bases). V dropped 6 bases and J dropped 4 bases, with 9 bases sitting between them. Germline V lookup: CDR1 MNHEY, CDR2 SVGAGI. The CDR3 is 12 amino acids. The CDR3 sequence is CASSKGVETQYF. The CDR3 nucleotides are TGTGCCAGCAGCAAGGGGGTAGAGACCCAGTACTTC.